The 2 T cell receptor beta chains below come from one sample, sequenced in a study of vaccination and CD4 T cells after COVID-19. Treatment meaning: approximately 9-day PBMC culture with coronavirus spike peptide pools or control peptides (ViraFEST assay). Gathering of the CD4+ T cells, from the unexposed donor, took place before the COVID-19 pandemic (2011-2018). Their target antigens are unknown. An Oncomine TCR Beta short-read assay was used to sequence the DNA from cultured CD4+ T cells. Each CDR3 protein is one row after TCRdb ran MiXCR on the PCR reads. The data hold about 5,700 distinct CDR3 sequences, with around 32% observed a single time. The sequencing sample was made of CD4+ T cells from blood, cultured in vitro. The receptor source for this set is a human donor in good health.

In its sample, this clonotype was seen a few times. J is TRBJ2-3 and V is TRBV27; D ambiguous. The germline gives CDR1 MNHEY, CDR2 SMNVEV (reference sequence). With 0 bases removed from V and 3 bases from J, the gap between germline ends came to 4 bases. The CDR3 runs 13 residues. CDR3 amino acids: CASSLSRTDTQYF. The CDR3 bases are TGTGCCAGCAGTTTATCTAGGACAGATACGCAGTATTTT.

The genes are TRBV20-1 and TRBJ2-1, with 7 bases matching TRBD2. The CDR3 sequence is 15 residues long. V was clipped by 5 bases and J by 4 bases; unmatched bases: 11. Germline CDR1 DFQATT, CDR2 SNEGSKA (reference sequence). The CDR3 sequence is CSASAFGGRYNEQFF. As DNA, the CDR3 is TGCAGTGCTTCTGCCTTCGGGGGGAGGTACAATGAGCAGTTCTTC.